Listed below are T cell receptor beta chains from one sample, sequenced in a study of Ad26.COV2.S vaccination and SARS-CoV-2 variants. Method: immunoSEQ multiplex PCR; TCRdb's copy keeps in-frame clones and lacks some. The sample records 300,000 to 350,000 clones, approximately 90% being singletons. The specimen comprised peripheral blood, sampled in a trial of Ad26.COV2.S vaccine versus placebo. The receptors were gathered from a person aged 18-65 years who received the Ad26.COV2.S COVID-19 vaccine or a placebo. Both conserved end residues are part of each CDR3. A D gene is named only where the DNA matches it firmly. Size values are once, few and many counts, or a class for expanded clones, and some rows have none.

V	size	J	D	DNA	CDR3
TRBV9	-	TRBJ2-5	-	TGTGCCAGCAGCGCCCGACAGAGTCTATACCAAGAGACCCAGTACTTC	CASSARQSLYQETQYF
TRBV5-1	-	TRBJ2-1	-	TGCGCCAGCAGCTTGATTCCTAGCGACGATGAGCAGTTCTTC	CASSLIPSDDEQFF
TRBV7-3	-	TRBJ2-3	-	TGTGCCAGCAGCTTAACACCGGGGCTTAGCACAGATACGCAGTATTTT	CASSLTPGLSTDTQYF
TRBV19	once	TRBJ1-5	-	TGTGCCAGTAGTACAACATCCGGACAGTCTAGCAATCAGCCCCAGCATTTT	CASSTTSGQSSNQPQHF
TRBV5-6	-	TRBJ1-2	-	TGTGCCAGCAGCTTGGGACAGAGGTCTGTCTATGGCTACACCTTC	CASSLGQRSVYGYTF
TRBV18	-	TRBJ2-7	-	TGTGCCAGCTCACCAGGAGCGAGGGGCGAGCAGTACTTC	CASSPGARGEQYF
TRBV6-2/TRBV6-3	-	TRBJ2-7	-	TGTGCCAGCAGTTACGAAGTCAAAGCGGCCCACGAGCAGTACTTC	CASSYEVKAAHEQYF
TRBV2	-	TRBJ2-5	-	TGTGCCAGCATAAGGGGGGAGACCCAGTACTTC	CASIRGETQYF
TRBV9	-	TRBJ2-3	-	TGTGCCAGCAGCGGTGGAGTTGGGGGTGGTGGAGATACGCAGTATTTT	CASSGGVGGGGDTQYF
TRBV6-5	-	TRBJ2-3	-	TGTGCCAGCAGTTATAGAAACGCTATAGATACGCAGTATTTT	CASSYRNAIDTQYF
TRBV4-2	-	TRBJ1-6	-	TGTGCCAGCACCCCCCGAAAGGGTAATTCCTTCCCCCTCCACTTT	CASTPRKGNSFPLHF
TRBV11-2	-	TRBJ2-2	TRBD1	TGTGCCAGCAGCTTAAGGACAGGGGGCGCGAACGGGGAGCTGTTTTTT	CASSLRTGGANGELFF
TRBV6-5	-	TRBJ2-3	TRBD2	TGTGCCAGCAGATTTAGCGGGTCGTCAGATACGCAGTATTTT	CASRFSGSSDTQYF
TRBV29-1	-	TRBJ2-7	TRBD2	TGCAGCGCCAAGCGGGATCCCCTCGAGCAGTACTTC	CSAKRDPLEQYF
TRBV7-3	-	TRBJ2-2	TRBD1	TGTGCCAGCAGCGTACTGGGACAGGCAGGGTCGGGGGAGCTGTTTTTT	CASSVLGQAGSGELFF
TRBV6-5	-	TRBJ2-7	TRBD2	TGTGCCTCGAGGCTAGCGGGGGGGCGCGAGCAGTACTTC	CASRLAGGREQYF
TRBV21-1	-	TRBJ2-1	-	TGTGCCAGCAGCAAAGAGGGACAGATTAAAAGCTCCTACAATGAGCAGTTCTTC	CASSKEGQIKSSYNEQFF
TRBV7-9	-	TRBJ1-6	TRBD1	TGTGCCAGCAGCTTAGGACAGGGGCAGAATTCACCCCTCCACTTT	CASSLGQGQNSPLHF
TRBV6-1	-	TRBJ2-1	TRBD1	TGTGCCAGCAGTGAAGCGCGGGTCGAGACAGGGGAAGGCAATGAGCAGTTCTTC	CASSEARVETGEGNEQFF
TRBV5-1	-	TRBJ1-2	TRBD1	TGCGCCAGCAGCTCGGGACAGGGACCACGGTCGGGCTATGGCTACACCTTC	CASSSGQGPRSGYGYTF
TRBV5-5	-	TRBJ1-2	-	TGTGCCAGCAGCCCCCAGGGAGGGGAGGTCTATGGCTACACCTTC	CASSPQGGEVYGYTF
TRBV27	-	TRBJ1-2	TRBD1	TGTGCCAGCAGTGGATCAAAGGGACAGGTCTATGGCTACACCTTC	CASSGSKGQVYGYTF
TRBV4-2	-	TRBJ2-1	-	TGTGCCAGCAGCCTAAGCGGATCAAATGAGCAGTTCTTC	CASSLSGSNEQFF
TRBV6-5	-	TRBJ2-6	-	TGTGCCAGCAGTACAGCGATATCTGGGGCCAACGTCCTGACTTTC	CASSTAISGANVLTF
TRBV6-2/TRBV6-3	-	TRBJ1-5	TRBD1	TGTGCCAGCAGTCAGACAGGGGACGGCAATCAGCCCCAGCATTTT	CASSQTGDGNQPQHF
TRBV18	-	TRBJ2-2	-	TGTGCCAGCTCACCTCGAACCCCGGGCGACACCGGGGAGCTGTTTTTT	CASSPRTPGDTGELFF
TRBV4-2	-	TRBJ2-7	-	TGTGCCAGCAGCCAAGATCTTGGTGGATACGAGCAGTACTTC	CASSQDLGGYEQYF
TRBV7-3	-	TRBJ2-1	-	TGTGCCAGCAGCCGGGCAGGCAATGAGCAGTTCTTC	CASSRAGNEQFF
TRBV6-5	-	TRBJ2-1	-	TGTGCCAGCAAAAAAGGAGGGGCTGAGCAGTTCTTC	CASKKGGAEQFF
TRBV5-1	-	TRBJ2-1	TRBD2	TGCGCCAGCAGCTTAGCCGGGACTAGCGGGACCATCTACAATGAGCAGTTCTTC	CASSLAGTSGTIYNEQFF
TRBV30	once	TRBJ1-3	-	TGTGCCTGGACCCCCTTCCGAGACCTCTCTGGAAACACCATATATTTT	CAWTPFRDLSGNTIYF
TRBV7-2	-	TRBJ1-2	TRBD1	TGTGCCAGCAGCCCTCAGGGGGCTATTAACTATGGCTACACCTTC	CASSPQGAINYGYTF
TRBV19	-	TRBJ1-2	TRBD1	TGTGCCAGTAGTACCGGGACAGGGGGAGGCCCTGTTCGGGCTAACTATGGCTACACCTTC	CASSTGTGGGPVRANYGYTF
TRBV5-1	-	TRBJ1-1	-	TGCGCCAGCAGCAGTCGGAGGAACACTGAAGCTTTCTTT	CASSSRRNTEAFF
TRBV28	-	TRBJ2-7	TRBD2	TGTGCCAGCAGTTCCGGGACTAGCGGGACCCCCTACTTC	CASSSGTSGTPYF
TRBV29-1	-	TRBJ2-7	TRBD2	TGCAGCGTTGGGACTAGCGGGATTTACGAGCAGTACTTC	CSVGTSGIYEQYF
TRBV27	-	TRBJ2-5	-	TGTGCCAGCAGCGTGGGGGGGGCAGGGGAGACCCAGTACTTC	CASSVGGAGETQYF
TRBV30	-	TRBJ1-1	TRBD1	TGTGCCTCTAACAGGGGGCGCAGGGCTTTCTTT	CASNRGRRAFF
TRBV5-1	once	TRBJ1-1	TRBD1	TGCGCCAGCAGTCTCGGACAGGGGTGGGCTTTCTTT	CASSLGQGWAFF
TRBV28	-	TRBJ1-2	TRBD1	TGTGCCAGCAGTGGACAGGGAGGGAACTATGGCTACACCTTC	CASSGQGGNYGYTF
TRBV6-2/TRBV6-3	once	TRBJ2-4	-	TGTGCCAGCAGTTACTCGTCGGCCGGAGCCAAAAACATTCAGTACTTC	CASSYSSAGAKNIQYF
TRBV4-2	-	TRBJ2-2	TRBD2	TGTGCCAGCAGCCCAATCACTAGCGGGAGGGCCACCGGGGAGCTGTTTTTT	CASSPITSGRATGELFF
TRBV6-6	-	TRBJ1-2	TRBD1	TGTGCCAGCAGTACCCGACAGGGGTTCATTGGCTACACCTTC	CASSTRQGFIGYTF
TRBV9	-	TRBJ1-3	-	TGTGCCAGCAGCGCCCGGGACCCTACGTTGGGAAACACCATATATTTT	CASSARDPTLGNTIYF
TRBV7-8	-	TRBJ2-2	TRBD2	TGTGCCAGCAGCTTATTTCTAGGTCTAGCGGGAGACACCGGGGAGCTGTTTTTT	CASSLFLGLAGDTGELFF
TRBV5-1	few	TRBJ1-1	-	TGCGCCAGCAGCTCCCAATACGTGAACACTGAAGCTTTCTTT	CASSSQYVNTEAFF
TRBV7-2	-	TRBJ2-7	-	TGTGCCAGCAGCTTTAGACGACAGCTTGAGCAGTACTTC	CASSFRRQLEQYF
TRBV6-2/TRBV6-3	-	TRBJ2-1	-	TGTGCCAGCAGTTACCAGGGAATAAGTGAGCAGTTCTTC	CASSYQGISEQFF
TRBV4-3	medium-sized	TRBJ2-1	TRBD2	TGCGCCAGCAGCCAAGATGGAGCGGGAGGGCCCAATGAGCAGTTCTTC	CASSQDGAGGPNEQFF
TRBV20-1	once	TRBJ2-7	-	TGCAGTGCTAGTCAAACTAGCAACGAGCAGTACTTC	CSASQTSNEQYF
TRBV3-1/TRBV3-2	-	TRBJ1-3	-	TGTGCCAGCAGCGACATCATGGGTATCGAAGATGGAAACGCCATATATTTT	CASSDIMGIEDGNAIYF
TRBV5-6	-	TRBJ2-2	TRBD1	TGTGCCAGCACCCAACTCGGGACAGGGGGTGACGGGGAGCTGTTTTTT	CASTQLGTGGDGELFF
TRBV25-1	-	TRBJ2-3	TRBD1	TGTGCCAGCAGTCCTTGGACAGGGTTCGGACTAGATACGCAGTATTTT	CASSPWTGFGLDTQYF
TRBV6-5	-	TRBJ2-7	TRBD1	TGTGCCAGCATAGGACAGGGCGAGGGTTACGAGCAGTACTTC	CASIGQGEGYEQYF